A single sample gave rise to the 20 T cell receptor beta chains below, sequenced in a study of cytomegalovirus exposure and HLA in healthy donors. Amplification used 60 Vbeta primers and 13 Jbeta primers. Libraries were prepared by immunoSEQ multiplex PCR; TCRdb keeps only in-frame clonotypes and omits some of them. The sample data list nearly 200,000 clones. Sample: PBMCs. The receptors were gathered from a boy under 18 in good health and CMV-seronegative.

The rearrangement uses TRBV2 and TRBJ1-2; TRBD1 is a possible D gene (6 bases). The germline gives CDR1 SNHLY, CDR2 FYNNEI. The CDR3 is 13 amino acids. V was cut by 4 bases and J by 2 bases, with 8 bases left in between. The CDR3 DNA reads as TGTGCCAGCAGTGGGGGGCGGAACTATGGCTACACCTTC. This codes for CASSGGRNYGYTF.

This chain links TRBV6-5 with TRBJ1-5, with TRBD1 matching over 7 bases. After removal of 5 bases from V and 5 bases from J, the junction contained 3 bases not matched to a gene. Germline V gives CDR1 MNHEY, CDR2 SVGAGI. CDR3 size: 13 residues. As DNA, the CDR3 is TGTGCCAGCAGTCCGGGACAGCATCAGCCCCAGCATTTT. Amino acid sequence: CASSPGQHQPQHF.

V is TRBV5-1 and J is TRBJ1-1; D call uncertain. Trimming pared 6 bases from V and 4 bases from J, leaving 10 bases between. Germline values: CDR1 SGHRS, CDR2 YFSETQ. The CDR3 is 12 amino acids. As DNA, the CDR3 is TGCGCCAGCAATGGGGAGTTCACTGAAGCTTTCTTT. Residues: CASNGEFTEAFF.

This rearrangement joins TRBV5-6 to TRBJ2-1; tentatively, D is TRBD2 (5 bases). Germline loops: CDR1 SGHDT, CDR2 YYEEEE. Trimming stripped 2 bases from V and 5 bases from J, with 14 bases between. The CDR3 runs 15 residues. The CDR3 spells CASSLEGNSDNEQFF. DNA for the CDR3: TGTGCCAGCAGCTTAGAGGGAAACTCAGACAATGAGCAGTTCTTC.

The chain couples TRBV4-1 to TRBJ2-1, with D possibly matching TRBD2 (5 bases). The ends were cut back, 4 bases at V and 2 bases at J, with 12 bases in the middle. Germline V gives CDR1 MGHRA, CDR2 YSYEKL. The CDR3 loop spans 15 amino acids. The DNA of the CDR3 is TGCGCCAGCAGCCCTTCAACTAGGACCTACAATGAGCAGTTCTTC. Residues: CASSPSTRTYNEQFF.

This chain joins TRBV19 and TRBJ2-7; 9 nucleotides line up with TRBD1. V gave up 4 bases and J gave up 7 bases; unmatched junction bases: 5. Germline lookup yields CDR1 LNHDA and CDR2 SQIVND (reference sequence). The CDR3 is 13 amino acids. In DNA form, the CDR3 reads TGTGCCAGTAGTACGACGACAGGGGGGGAGCAGTACTTC. It yields the protein CASSTTTGGEQYF.

For the CDR3, the DNA is TGTGCCAGCAGTGATAGGGGTCCCTACGAGCAGTACTTC. It is translated as CASSDRGPYEQYF. This chain joins TRBV25-1 and TRBJ2-7; possibly TRBD1 for D (5 bases). V lost 3 bases to trimming and J lost 2 bases, with 8 bases between them. CDR1 is MGHDK and CDR2 is SYGVNS in the germline V gene. This CDR3 comprises 13 residues.

The chain employs TRBV4-2 and TRBJ2-3, with TRBD2 matching over 15 bases. With 3 bases clipped from V and 4 bases from J, the junction kept 11 bases outside the gene matches. Germline CDR1 LGHNA, CDR2 YNFKEQ. CDR3 length: 19 amino acids. This CDR3 is CASSHPGTSGGLSPDTQYF. The CDR3 nucleotides read TGTGCCAGCAGCCATCCCGGGACTAGCGGGGGGTTATCGCCAGATACGCAGTATTTT.

J is TRBJ2-5 and V is TRBV6-6; tentatively, D is TRBD2 (7 bases). Trimming shortened V by 5 bases and J by 6 bases, and 22 bases separated the two germline ends. This CDR3 is 16 amino acids long. The germline gives CDR1 MNHNY, CDR2 SVGAGI (reference sequence). The CDR3 reads CASSPPGGGGLKTQYF. CDR3 bases: TGTGCCAGCAGTCCCCCCGGTGGGGGGGGGCTGAAGACCCAGTACTTC.

V and J are TRBV19 and TRBJ1-1; the match to TRBD1 covers 7 bases. CDR3 size: 13 residues. The trim removed 3 bases at V and 5 bases at J, leaving 3 bases unmatched. Per the germline V gene, CDR1 is LNHDA and CDR2 is SQIVND (reference sequence). CDR3 in DNA: TGTGCCAGTAGTATCTTACAGGGGACTGAAGCTTTCTTT. Protein product: CASSILQGTEAFF.

V usage is TRBV28 and J usage is TRBJ1-5; D gene uncertain. V was cut by 3 bases and J by 4 bases, with 10 bases left in between. Germline-derived CDR1 and CDR2 are MDHEN and SYDVKM. The CDR3 consists of 14 residues. CDR3 in DNA: TGTGCCAGCAGTTTTGTGCTTACAAATCAGCCCCAGCATTTT. Translating gives CASSFVLTNQPQHF.

V and J are TRBV5-1 and TRBJ1-6; D unresolved. V was clipped by 1 base and J by 9 bases, with 11 bases between them. Germline V gives CDR1 SGHRS, CDR2 YFSETQ. CDR3 length: 14 amino acids. CDR3 nucleotides: TGCGCCAGCAGCTTGTCCGGGGTTAGTTCACCCCTCCACTTT. This gives the protein CASSLSGVSSPLHF.

The chain has TRBV5-1 and TRBJ2-2; D gene uncertain. V was shortened by 1 base and J by 0 bases, with 7 bases between the two germline ends. Per germline, CDR1 SGHRS and CDR2 YFSETQ. The CDR3 loop spans 15 amino acids. The CDR3 here is CASSLISANTGELFF. In nucleotides, the CDR3 is TGCGCCAGCAGCTTGATCAGCGCGAACACCGGGGAGCTGTTTTTT.

This chain links TRBV6-5 with TRBJ1-5, with D possibly matching TRBD1 (5 bases). V was trimmed by 2 bases and J by 5 bases, leaving 10 bases between them. This CDR3 comprises 14 residues. The germline V gene has CDR1 MNHEY and CDR2 SVGAGI. The CDR3 protein is CASSYVGQDQPQHF. DNA for the CDR3: TGTGCCAGCAGTTACGTGGGGCAGGATCAGCCCCAGCATTTT.

This CDR3 is CASSSLPPGQGATNEKLFF. The CDR3 DNA follows: TGTGCCAGCAGCTCCTTACCTCCGGGACAGGGGGCCACTAATGAAAAACTGTTTTTT. The rearrangement uses TRBV11-2 and TRBJ1-4; the match to TRBD1 covers 12 bases. V lost 4 bases and J lost 2; bases outside the gene matches: 11. In germline, CDR1 is SGHAT, CDR2 FQNNGV. The CDR3 runs 19 residues.

The V call is TRBV6-5, the J call TRBJ2-7, with D perhaps TRBD1 (5 bases). The V gene's germline CDR1 is MNHEY and CDR2 SVGAGI. The CDR3 is 13 residues long. V was cut by 8 bases and J by 6 bases, with 17 bases left in between. The CDR3 DNA follows: TGTGCCAGCGAGAGTGCCGCAGGGCCCGAGCAGTACTTC. Translating gives CASESAAGPEQYF.

V is TRBV4-1 and J is TRBJ2-2; TRBD2 might be the D (6 bases). From germline, CDR1 is MGHRA and CDR2 YSYEKL. Between the trimmed V and J ends, which lost 2 bases and 7 bases, there was a span of 11 bases. This CDR3 has 14 residues. CDR3 amino acids: CASSQWGGDGELFF. CDR3 sequence (DNA): TGCGCCAGCAGCCAATGGGGCGGGGACGGGGAGCTGTTTTTT.

This chain joins TRBV5-5 and TRBJ2-7; tentatively, D is TRBD2 (5 bases). The germline V gene has CDR1 SGHKS and CDR2 YYEKEE (reference sequence). This CDR3 is 15 amino acids long. Trimming shortened V by 2 bases and J by 0 bases, and 12 bases separated the two germline ends. The chain's CDR3 is CASSLNWRSSYEQYF. CDR3 sequence (DNA): TGTGCCAGCAGCTTAAATTGGAGGAGCTCCTACGAGCAGTACTTC.

This chain links TRBV28 with TRBJ2-1, with TRBD1 matching 8 bases. The V gene's germline CDR1 is MDHEN and CDR2 SYDVKM. CDR3 length: 15 residues. V lost 3 bases to trimming and J lost 6 bases; unmatched junction nucleotides: 7. CDR3 nucleotides: TGTGCCAGCAGTTTGTGGACAGGGAGAGGCAATGAGCAGTTCTTC. Protein sequence: CASSLWTGRGNEQFF.

The rearrangement joins TRBV20-1 to TRBJ2-7; D possibly corresponds to TRBD1 (6 bases). This CDR3 spans 11 amino acids. The V end was cut by 6 bases, the J end by 6 bases, with 12 bases between. Germline CDR1 is DFQATT and CDR2 is SNEGSKA (reference sequence). The chain's CDR3 is CSAEQGREQYF. CDR3 nucleotide sequence: TGCAGTGCCGAACAGGGTCGCGAGCAGTACTTC.